This is a list of T cell receptor beta chains from one sample in a study of regulatory T cells in long-lasting Graves disease. TCRdb re-called the multiplex PCR reads through MiXCR, storing one row per CDR3 protein. This sample has a few hundred thousand distinct CDR3 sequences; about a sixth occur once, and the top ten carry roughly 23%. These data are also associated with another study on T cells in Graves' hyperthyroidism and ophthalmopathy.

The starting material was peripheral blood mononuclear cells (PBMCs), obtained at new diagnosis, from a patient treated with antithyroid drugs. The receptors here all came from a woman aged 18-30 years with Graves disease. Both conserved end residues are part of each CDR3. The order of the fields is CDR3 protein, J gene, V gene.

CASSTPGQPLYF | TRBJ1-5 | TRBV9
CASSLVPTSGGSWADVLTF | TRBJ2-6 | TRBV5-5
CASSSFSGMTDTQYF | TRBJ2-3 | TRBV11-3
CAWSADSRNSPLHF | TRBJ1-6 | TRBV30
CASSLRDRRNNEQFF | TRBJ2-1 | TRBV7-9
CASSLDAGGSYEQYF | TRBJ2-7 | TRBV5-1
CASSPSDRGFNYGYTF | TRBJ1-2 | TRBV9
CSARRSRVFYEQYF | TRBJ2-7 | TRBV20-1
CSAGTGDYGYTF | TRBJ1-2 | TRBV29-1
CASSPDRGAEAFF | TRBJ1-1 | TRBV7-2
CASTLQWGQETQYF | TRBJ2-5 | TRBV7-9